These T cell receptor beta chains were read from a single sample in a study of cytomegalovirus exposure and HLA in healthy donors. Assay used: immunoSEQ multiplex PCR; TCRdb lists only in-frame clones, some missing. Recorded for this sample: about 170,000 clones. Material for sequencing was PBMCs. The receptors were gathered from a young woman in good health and CMV-seropositive. The CDR3 runs from the conserved cysteine through the conserved F or W. A D gene is named only where the DNA matches it firmly.

TRBD1	TRBV6-5	TRBJ2-5	CASSSGQGRQTQYF	TGTGCCAGCAGTTCGGGACAGGGGAGGCAGACCCAGTACTTC
-	TRBV5-1	TRBJ1-1	CASSLLAGLLDTEAFF	TGCGCCAGCAGCTTATTGGCAGGGTTATTGGACACTGAAGCTTTCTTT
TRBD1	TRBV5-1	TRBJ2-7	CASLGQGSDEQYF	TGCGCCAGCTTAGGACAGGGAAGCGACGAGCAGTACTTC
TRBD2	TRBV5-1	TRBJ2-5	CASSLQREGGQETQYF	TGCGCCAGCAGCTTGCAGCGGGAGGGAGGGCAAGAGACCCAGTACTTC
TRBD1	TRBV30	TRBJ2-1	CAWSTLRSGQAFNNEQFF	TGTGCCTGGAGCACCCTCAGGAGCGGACAGGCTTTCAACAATGAGCAGTTCTTC
TRBD1	TRBV5-1	TRBJ2-5	CASSLGQGAETQYF	TGCGCCAGCAGCTTAGGACAGGGAGCGGAGACCCAGTACTTC
-	TRBV6-5	TRBJ1-5	CASAENRVSNQPQHF	TGTGCCTCCGCGGAAAACAGGGTGAGCAATCAGCCCCAGCATTTT
-	TRBV5-1	TRBJ2-7	CASSLGGRLGPYEQYF	TGCGCCAGCAGCTTGGGGGGGCGATTAGGCCCCTACGAGCAGTACTTC
TRBD2	TRBV5-1	TRBJ2-5	CASSQGLAGETQYF	TGCGCCAGCAGCCAGGGACTAGCGGGAGAGACCCAGTACTTC
TRBD1	TRBV30	TRBJ2-1	CAWDRDRVLLYNEQFF	TGTGCCTGGGACCGGGACAGGGTCCTCCTCTACAATGAGCAGTTCTTC
TRBD1	TRBV4-1	TRBJ2-7	CASSQVWGTEGEQYF	TGCGCCAGCAGCCAAGTCTGGGGGACAGAGGGCGAGCAGTACTTC
-	TRBV5-1	TRBJ2-3	CASSARPRGPADTQYF	TGCGCCAGCAGCGCGCGTCCTAGAGGTCCGGCAGATACGCAGTATTTT
-	TRBV30	TRBJ1-2	CAWSVSSSNYGYTF	TGTGCCTGGAGTGTATCGTCGTCCAACTATGGCTACACCTTC